This T cell receptor beta chain derives from a study of somatic mutations in cytotoxic T cells in rheumatoid arthritis. V gave up 3 bases and J gave up 7 bases, with 13 bases separating them. Germline assignment: CDR1 MNHEY and CDR2 SMNVEV (reference sequence). The CDR3 is 13 amino acids. Measured with immunoSEQ multiplex PCR; TCRdb has only the in-frame clones, and not every one. Of roughly 23,000 clones in the sample, about four fifths were seen once. There are a few counts of this clone. The chain uses TRBV27 and TRBJ2-7; unclear D gene. Specimen: CD8+ T cells sorted from blood. This TCR was recovered from an adult with rheumatoid arthritis. The CDR3 DNA sequence: TGTGCCAGCAGTTTTGTGGGGAACGGGGAGCAGTACTTC. Its protein product is CASSFVGNGEQYF.